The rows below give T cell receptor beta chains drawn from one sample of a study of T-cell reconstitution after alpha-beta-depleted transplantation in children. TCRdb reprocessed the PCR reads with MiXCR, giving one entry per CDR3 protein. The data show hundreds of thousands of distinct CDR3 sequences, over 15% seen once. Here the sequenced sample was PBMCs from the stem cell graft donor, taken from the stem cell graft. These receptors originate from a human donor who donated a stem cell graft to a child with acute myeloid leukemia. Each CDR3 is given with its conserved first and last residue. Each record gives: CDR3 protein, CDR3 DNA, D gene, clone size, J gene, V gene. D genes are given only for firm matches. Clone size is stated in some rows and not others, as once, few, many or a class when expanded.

CDR3: CASSQVDGRVAFF
DNA: TGCGCCAGCAGCCAAGTTGACGGGAGGGTGGCTTTCTTT
D: -
size: -
J: TRBJ1-1
V: TRBV4-1

CDR3: CASSGGQGQNTGELFF
DNA: TGTGCCAGCAGCGGTGGACAGGGCCAGAACACCGGGGAGCTGTTTTTT
D: TRBD1
size: few
J: TRBJ2-2
V: TRBV9

CDR3: CKAGGTKNIQYF
DNA: TGCAAAGCTGGGGGGACCAAAAACATTCAGTACTTC
D: -
size: many
J: TRBJ2-4
V: TRBV20-1

CDR3: CASSSRRGTHSSYNEQFF
DNA: TGTGCCAGCAGTAGCAGGCGGGGGACCCACAGCTCCTACAATGAGCAGTTCTTC
D: TRBD2
size: many
J: TRBJ2-1
V: TRBV9

CDR3: CASSSRQGDNSPLHF
DNA: TGCGCCAGCAGCTCCAGACAGGGCGATAATTCACCCCTCCACTTT
D: TRBD1
size: few
J: TRBJ1-6
V: TRBV5-1

CDR3: CASGPGWERRNEKLFF
DNA: TGTGCCAGCGGACCGGGGTGGGAGAGGAGGAATGAAAAACTGTTTTTT
D: -
size: -
J: TRBJ1-4
V: TRBV6-5

CDR3: CASSQDGRTISNYGYTF
DNA: TGTGCCAGCAGCCAGGACGGACGGACAATTTCTAACTATGGCTACACCTTC
D: -
size: few
J: TRBJ1-2
V: TRBV4-2

CDR3: CASSPPGQEGTGELFF
DNA: TGTGCCAGCTCACCACCGGGGCAGGAGGGGACCGGGGAGCTGTTTTTT
D: -
size: few
J: TRBJ2-2
V: TRBV18

CDR3: CASSGRGRQNYEQYF
DNA: TGTGCCAGCAGCGGGCGGGGGAGGCAGAACTACGAGCAGTACTTC
D: TRBD2
size: many
J: TRBJ2-7
V: TRBV7-2

CDR3: CSAQTGTLYTEAFF
DNA: TGCAGCGCCCAAACCGGGACCTTATACACTGAAGCTTTCTTT
D: -
size: many
J: TRBJ1-1
V: TRBV29-1

CDR3: CASSWGGGVEQFF
DNA: TGTGCCAGCAGCTGGGGCGGGGGAGTTGAGCAGTTCTTC
D: TRBD2
size: -
J: TRBJ2-1
V: TRBV7-9

CDR3: CSAPTGGHGYTF
DNA: TGCAGCGCCCCGACAGGGGGCCATGGCTACACCTTC
D: TRBD1
size: many
J: TRBJ1-2
V: TRBV29-1

CDR3: CASGIDRAEQYF
DNA: TGTGCTAGTGGCATCGACAGGGCCGAGCAGTACTTC
D: TRBD1
size: few
J: TRBJ2-7
V: TRBV12-5

CDR3: CASSRLGVPEDNQPQHF
DNA: TGTGCCAGCAGCCGCCTAGGGGTTCCCGAGGACAATCAGCCCCAGCATTTT
D: -
size: -
J: TRBJ1-5
V: TRBV21-1

CDR3: CSAIGASPDTQYF
DNA: TGCAGTGCTATAGGCGCTAGCCCAGATACGCAGTATTTT
D: -
size: many
J: TRBJ2-3
V: TRBV20-1

CDR3: CSVGAGNTIYF
DNA: TGCAGCGTGGGGGCTGGAAACACCATATATTTT
D: -
size: -
J: TRBJ1-3
V: TRBV29-1